This T cell receptor beta chain appears in the sequencing data of a study of response to subunit inactivated influenza vaccine. The germline V gene has CDR1 SGDLS and CDR2 YYNGEE. CDR3 length: 13 residues. TCRdb passed the RT-PCR reads through MiXCR, listing each CDR3 protein once. This sample has about 620,000 distinct CDR3 sequences, with about 10% found just once. The same sample was also studied in work on T cells expressing NK-cell markers. This second study notes: In generating TCR beta cDNA, 5'RACE template switching with UMIs was used. Most of the eight sequenced donors were classified as HCMV-seropositive, and one was classified as seronegative. An anti-gamma-delta TCR antibody confined sorting to alpha-beta TCR T cells across several of the experiments.

This rearrangement joins TRBV9 to TRBJ2-5; possible D gene TRBD1, 6 bases. The origin of this receptor is a man over 45 who received an inactivated influenza vaccine. The source was PBMCs from blood, collected on the day of vaccination. The CDR3 bases are TGTGCTAGCGCGGACAGTTCTTCGGAGACCCAGTACTTC. Amino acids: CASADSSSETQYF.